The clone carrying this TCR beta chain was recorded only once. These data originate in a study of hypomethylating agent response in myelodysplastic syndrome. Study as a whole: Of these patients, six responded (complete response or hematologic improvement) and roughly 5 did not.

The assay was immunoSEQ multiplex PCR, and TCRdb's table has in-frame clones only and misses some. The sample lists about 7,200 clones; more than 85% were seen once. The V gene's germline CDR1 is SGHRS and CDR2 YFSETQ. Germline trimming cut 4 bases from V and 0 bases from J; bases unmatched to any gene: 6. The CDR3 extends over 17 amino acids. This sample comprised bone marrow, obtained before or after starting hypomethylating agent treatment for myelodysplastic syndrome (not recorded which). The TCR was taken from a human donor with myelodysplastic syndrome. The genes are TRBV5-1 and TRBJ2-5, with 13 bases lining up with TRBD2. For the CDR3, the DNA is TGCGCCAGCAGCCCCGGACTAGCGGGGGACGACCAAGAGACCCAGTACTTC. It specifies CASSPGLAGDDQETQYF.